This record looks at one T cell receptor beta chain sequence and its context. Its matching antigen is unknown. The data derive from a study of cytomegalovirus exposure and HLA in healthy donors. About the research overall: As an earlier analysis found, about 179 million T cells yielded about 120 million unique TCR beta sequences.

Primers included in the PCR were 60 Vbeta and 13 Jbeta primers. The table came from immunoSEQ multiplex PCR; TCRdb's copy has only in-frame clones and leaves some out. The top ten hold more than 10% of the sample, which has some 150,000 clones, over 70% seen once. Findings and caveats of the study: A later look showed TCR association rates differing by HLA locus, highest for DRB1 and lowest for HLA-C. Roughly uniform depth of sequencing across donors was assumed in presence/absence analyses.

The source of this sequence is a man aged 25-45 years in good health and CMV-seropositive. Input material: PBMCs.

CDR3 DNA: TGTGCCAGCAGCTTAGAACAGGGGGAGACCCAGTACTTC. Residues: CASSLEQGETQYF. The chain couples TRBV11-2 to TRBJ2-5; 7 positions agree with TRBD1. This CDR3 contains 13 residues. J gave up 5 bases and V 0 bases, and 0 bases lay outside the gene matches. The germline V gene has CDR1 SGHAT and CDR2 FQNNGV.